This T cell receptor beta chain was sequenced for a study of T cell responses to AZD1222 COVID-19 vaccine. Study results and limitations: A rise in Spike-specific TCR breadth and depth followed two AZD1222 doses. Only six or seven AZD1222 recipients tested seropositive at baseline. There were repertoire samples only from the period after the peak T cell response.

Regarding this clone: Its antigen remains unknown.

The protocol was immunoSEQ multiplex PCR, while the TCRdb copy is restricted to in-frame clones and leaves out a portion. The sample lists approximately 67,000 clones; about nine tenths were seen once. This clonotype originated in an adult in good health. Sequencing was performed on peripheral blood, taken on day 0 of AZD1222 vaccination.

In DNA form, the CDR3 reads TGTGCCAGCAGTTACAAGGGATTACCCCTCCACTTT. Translated, it gives CASSYKGLPLHF. The J gene is TRBJ1-6, the V gene TRBV6-5; the D is unclear. V was cut by 2 bases and J by 12 bases, with 8 bases left in between. Germline assignment: CDR1 MNHEY and CDR2 SVGAGI. This CDR3 contains 12 residues.